This T cell receptor beta chain was sequenced in a study of radiotherapy plus CTLA-4 blockade in lung cancer. Study background: There were objective responses in 18% of patients, and 31% had disease control. The study's findings and limits: Radiotherapy with ipilimumab was followed by blood expansion of tumor-derived clones.

To note about this clone: Its specificity is unknown.

The CDR3 contains 17 residues. Germline loops: CDR1 MGHRA, CDR2 YSYEKL. J was trimmed by 7 bases and V by 2 bases; bases with no gene match: 12. Only in-frame clones appear in the TCRdb table, and some are missing; sequencing was by immunoSEQ multiplex PCR. Found here are 100,000 to 150,000 clones, just under 80% of them singletons; the top ten hold 4% to 6%. Focal radiation plus CTLA-4 blockade with ipilimumab was administered to patients who had chemo-refractory metastatic non-small-cell lung cancer. The V gene is TRBV4-1, the J gene TRBJ2-4, with 9 bases fitting TRBD2. This sample comprised peripheral blood, obtained from a patient treated with radiotherapy plus ipilimumab. The source of this sequence is a human donor with non-small cell lung cancer who had a partial response to radiotherapy plus ipilimumab. CDR3 sequence (DNA): TGCGCCAGCAGCCAATTCTTACAGCGGGAGGTTCGGAACATTCAGTACTTC. Amino acid sequence: CASSQFLQREVRNIQYF.